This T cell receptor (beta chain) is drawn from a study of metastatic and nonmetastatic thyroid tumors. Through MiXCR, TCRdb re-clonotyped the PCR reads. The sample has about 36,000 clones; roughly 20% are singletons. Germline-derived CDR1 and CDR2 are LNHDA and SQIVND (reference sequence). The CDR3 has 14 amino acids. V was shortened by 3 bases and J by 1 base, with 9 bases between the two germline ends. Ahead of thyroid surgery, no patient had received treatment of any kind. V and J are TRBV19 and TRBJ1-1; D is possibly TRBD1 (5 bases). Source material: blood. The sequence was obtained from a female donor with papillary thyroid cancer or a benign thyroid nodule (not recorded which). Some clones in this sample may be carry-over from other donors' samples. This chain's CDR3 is CASSIQGANTEAFF. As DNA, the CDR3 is TGTGCCAGTAGTATCCAGGGAGCGAACACTGAAGCTTTCTTT.